This T cell receptor beta chain was recorded in a study of CD8 T cells in ankylosing spondylitis. Study-level findings and limits: Made up of 7 to 9 highly homologous variants, a TCR beta motif appeared characteristic of ankylosing spondylitis blood.

Using its own MiXCR run on the 5' RACE reads, TCRdb lists one record per CDR3 protein. The table shows about 360,000 distinct CDR3 sequences, with more than 20% occurring only once. This clonotype has only a few counts. Its antigen is as yet unknown. The sample was blood, either unsorted or a sorted T cell fraction (not recorded which). This clonotype originated in a male donor with ankylosing spondylitis or in good health (not recorded which).

DNA for the CDR3: TGTGCCAGCAGTTTCGGGGACGGCCTCGTAGAGCAGTACTTC. This encodes CASSFGDGLVEQYF. The chain combines TRBV12-3 or TRBV12-4 with TRBJ2-7, with D perhaps being TRBD1 or TRBD2 (5 bases each). V dropped 3 bases and J dropped 7 bases, with 16 bases sitting between them. The CDR3 sequence is 14 residues long.